Detailed here is one T cell receptor (beta chain). This clone came up a few times. Its antigen is still unknown. No much larger clone exists at a distance of one base, and base qualities are not known. Measured from the cysteine to the phenylalanine, the CDR3 is 14 residues long. Only CDR3 DNA remains: 42 bases, in frame from the first base. V sheds 7 bases and J sheds 3 bases, leaving 15 bases between their ends. Taken from the germline V gene, the CDR1 and CDR2 loops are MNHEY and SVGAGI. The source of the sample is a study of T cell repertoires and HLA-DP antigens (dated 2018 in TCRdb). Study-wide context: Using HeLa cells transduced to present allogeneic HLA-DP, the study set up an in vitro model of CD4+ T cell alloreactivity. One alloantigen differed from self by one peptide-binding groove amino acid, whereas the other differed by ten, modelling structurally similar versus dissimilar alloantigens. Of the three donors, two were male and one was female, and their ages ranged from the 18-to-29 age band up to the 60-to-69 age band. The average DNA input was around 240 ng for sorted CD137+CD4+ samples versus roughly 1,200 ng for pre-culture CD4+ samples.

The immunoSEQ multiplex PCR, with forward primers for 54 TRBV segments and reverse primers for 13 TRBJ segments, was used to amplify TCRB CDR3 regions. Pre-culture CD4+ samples were sequenced at deep resolution, targeting 200,000 T cell genomes. Sequencing of the amplicons was done on an Illumina HiSeq System, giving 87 bp reads that spanned the CDR3. Per the source publication's procedure: Reads were corrected for PCR and sequencing errors, and CDR3 regions were defined by alignment to IMGT reference sequences. Synthetic template pools were used to estimate counts of templates and unique rearrangements. Clonality was computed as 1 minus Pielou's evenness. The Daley-Smith estimator was used to estimate richness. Repertoire overlap was measured with Morisita's index. A clone counted as low-abundance if it appeared in cultured samples but went undetected in the pre-culture repertoire of the same donor. Held by TCRdb, this immuneACCESS table contains in-frame sequences only and omits some clones. Under half of the omission traces to an unresolved V gene where checked; the cause of the rest is unknown. The D gene and trimming were derived from the DNA, and the V and J assignments and clone size from that table. This sample holds around 70,000 clones; around 80% were observed only once. Jointly, the top ten make up 1.5% to 2% of the sample.

Paper-wide results and their limitations: Separate analysis of naive and memory CD4+ repertoires was not performed. Average cumulative frequency of clones undetected before culture was approximately 40% against one allele and around 51% against the other. Sorted CD137+ cells showed similar clonality against both alloantigens, at around 0.39, which was much higher than the roughly 0.04 seen in pre-culture samples. Limitations included only a few donors, a non-physiological HeLa antigen-presenting system, and the use of total CD4+ responder cells.

Untouched CD4+ T cells were isolated from Ficoll-separated PBMC through negative selection with magnetic beads, and an average purity of around 98% was reached. Magnetic beads were used to isolate untouched CD4+ T cells from Ficoll-separated PBMC, giving approximately 98% purity with negligible CD8+ contamination. Peripheral blood mononuclear cells were supplied by the buffy coats of three healthy blood donors, who served as the study donors. All three donors were CMV seronegative. Genomic DNA was extracted with the DNeasy Blood & Tissue Kit. TCRB sequencing was performed on genomic DNA from sorted CD137+CD4+ cells and pre-culture CD4+ baseline samples from each subject.

This sequence was found in a man between 60 and 75 years old in good health and CMV-seronegative. The receptor chain draws on TRBV6-5 and TRBJ1-1; a confident D gene designation cannot be given. Material for sequencing was CD4+ T cells from PBMCs. CDR3 protein: CASISTAGDTEAFF. The DNA sequence is given as TGTGCCAGCATTAGCACCGCAGGTGACACTGAAGCTTTCTTT.